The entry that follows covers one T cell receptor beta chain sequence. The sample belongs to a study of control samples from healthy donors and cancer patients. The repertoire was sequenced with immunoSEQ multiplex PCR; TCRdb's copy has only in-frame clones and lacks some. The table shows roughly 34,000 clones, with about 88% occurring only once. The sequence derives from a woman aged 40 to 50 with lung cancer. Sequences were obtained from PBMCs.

The CDR3 protein is CASSRLLAGGHNEQFF. DNA of the CDR3: TGCGCCAGCAGCCGCCTACTAGCGGGGGGGCACAATGAGCAGTTCTTC. This sequence joins TRBV4-3 and TRBJ2-1; the match to TRBD2 covers 13 bases. The CDR3 is made up of 16 amino acids. Germline V gene sequence: CDR1 LGHNA, CDR2 YSLEER. V gave up 4 bases and J gave up 5 bases; unmatched junction bases: 5.